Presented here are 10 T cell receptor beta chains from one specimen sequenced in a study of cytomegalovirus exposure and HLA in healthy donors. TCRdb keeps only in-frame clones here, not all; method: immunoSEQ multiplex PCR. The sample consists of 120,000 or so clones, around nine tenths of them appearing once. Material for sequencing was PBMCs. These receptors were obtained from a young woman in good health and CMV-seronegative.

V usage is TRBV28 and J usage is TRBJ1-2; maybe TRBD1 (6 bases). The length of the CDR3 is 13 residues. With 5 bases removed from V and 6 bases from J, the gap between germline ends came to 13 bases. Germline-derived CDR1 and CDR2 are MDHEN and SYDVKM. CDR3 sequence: CASSPLQGDGYTF. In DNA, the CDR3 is TGTGCCAGCAGTCCATTACAGGGAGATGGCTACACCTTC.

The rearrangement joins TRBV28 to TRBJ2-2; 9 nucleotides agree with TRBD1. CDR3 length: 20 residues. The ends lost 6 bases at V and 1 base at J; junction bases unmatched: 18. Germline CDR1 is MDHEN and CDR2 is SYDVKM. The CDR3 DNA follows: TGTGCCAGCAGAACCCGACAGGGGGTACGTCTCCCCAAGAACACCGGGGAGCTGTTTTTT. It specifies CASRTRQGVRLPKNTGELFF.

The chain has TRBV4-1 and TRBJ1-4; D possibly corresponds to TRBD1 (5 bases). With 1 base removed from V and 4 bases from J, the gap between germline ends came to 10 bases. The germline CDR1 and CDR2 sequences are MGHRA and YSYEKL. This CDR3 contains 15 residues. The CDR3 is CASSQGTDNNEKLFF. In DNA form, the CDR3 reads TGCGCCAGCAGCCAAGGGACGGACAATAATGAAAAACTGTTTTTT.

Here the CDR3 DNA reads TGTGCCAGCAGTTATCTAGGTGGAAACTACGAGCAGTACTTC. Translating it yields CASSYLGGNYEQYF. The chain uses TRBV6-6 and TRBJ2-7; D not certain. Trimming left V 3 bases short and J 3 bases short, with 12 bases between. The CDR3 has 14 amino acids. Germline-derived CDR1 and CDR2 are MNHNY and SVGAGI (reference sequence).

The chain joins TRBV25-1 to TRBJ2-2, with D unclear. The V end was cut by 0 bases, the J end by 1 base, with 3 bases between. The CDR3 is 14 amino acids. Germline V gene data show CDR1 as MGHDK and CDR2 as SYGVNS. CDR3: CASSEYRNTGELFF. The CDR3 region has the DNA TGTGCCAGCAGTGAATATCGGAACACCGGGGAGCTGTTTTTT.

The CDR3 region has the DNA TGTGCCAGCAAATATAGTCTAGCGGTCTACAATGAGCAGTTCTTC. This codes for CASKYSLAVYNEQFF. The chain is built from TRBV7-8 and TRBJ2-1; 7 nucleotides match TRBD2. The CDR3 consists of 15 residues. Germline loops: CDR1 SGHVS, CDR2 FQNEAQ. V shed 7 bases and J 3 bases; nucleotides not matched to a gene: 9.

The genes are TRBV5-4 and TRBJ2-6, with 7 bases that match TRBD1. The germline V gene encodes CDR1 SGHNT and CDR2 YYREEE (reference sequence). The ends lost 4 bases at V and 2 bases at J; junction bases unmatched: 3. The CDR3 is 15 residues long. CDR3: CASSPGTAGANVLTF. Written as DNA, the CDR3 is TGTGCCAGCAGCCCCGGGACAGCTGGGGCCAACGTCCTGACTTTC.

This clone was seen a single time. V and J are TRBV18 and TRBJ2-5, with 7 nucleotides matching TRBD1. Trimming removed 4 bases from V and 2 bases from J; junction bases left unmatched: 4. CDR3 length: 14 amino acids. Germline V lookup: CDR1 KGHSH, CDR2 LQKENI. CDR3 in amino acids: CASSRRDRQETQYF. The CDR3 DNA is TGTGCCAGCTCACGAAGGGACAGACAAGAGACCCAGTACTTC.

CDR3 nucleotide sequence: TGTGCCAGCAGTTACTCGACTACCAGCTATGGCTACACCTTC. Translating it yields CASSYSTTSYGYTF. This sequence joins TRBV6-5 and TRBJ1-2; D is unresolved. Germline V CDR1 and CDR2: MNHEY, SVGAGI. The CDR3 is 14 residues long. The ends were cut back, 0 bases at V and 4 bases at J, with 9 bases in the middle.

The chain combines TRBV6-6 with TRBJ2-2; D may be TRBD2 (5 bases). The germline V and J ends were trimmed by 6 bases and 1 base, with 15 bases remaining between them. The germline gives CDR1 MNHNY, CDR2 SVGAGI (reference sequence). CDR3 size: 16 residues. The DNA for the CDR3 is TGTGCCAGCAGCCCCGACTACCAACTGAACACCGGGGAGCTGTTTTTT. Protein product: CASSPDYQLNTGELFF.